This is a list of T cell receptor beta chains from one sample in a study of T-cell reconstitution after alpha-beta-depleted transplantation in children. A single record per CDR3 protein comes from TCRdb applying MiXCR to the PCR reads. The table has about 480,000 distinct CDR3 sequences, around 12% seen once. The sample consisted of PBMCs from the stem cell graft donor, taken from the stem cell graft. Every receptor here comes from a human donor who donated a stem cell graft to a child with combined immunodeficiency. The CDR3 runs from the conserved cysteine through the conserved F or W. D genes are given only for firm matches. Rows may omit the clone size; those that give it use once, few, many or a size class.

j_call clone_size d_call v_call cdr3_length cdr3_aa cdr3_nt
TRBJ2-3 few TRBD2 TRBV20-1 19 CSASLPSPSLAEHTDTQYF TGCAGTGCTAGCCTCCCTTCTCCCTCCCTAGCGGAGCACACAGATACGCAGTATTTT
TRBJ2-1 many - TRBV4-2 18 CASSQEHGRGGANYEQFF TGTGCCAGCAGCCAAGAACACGGGAGAGGGGGGGCTAACTATGAGCAGTTCTTC
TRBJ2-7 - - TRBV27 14 CASSFRELGYEQYF TGTGCCAGCAGTTTCCGGGAATTGGGGTACGAGCAGTACTTC
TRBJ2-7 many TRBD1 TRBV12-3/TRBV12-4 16 CASSPGGTGLSYEQYF TGTGCCAGCAGTCCAGGCGGGACAGGGCTCTCCTACGAGCAGTACTTC
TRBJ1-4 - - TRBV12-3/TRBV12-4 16 CASSPRPIRTNEKLFF TGTGCCAGCAGTCCAAGACCGATAAGAACTAATGAAAAACTGTTTTTT
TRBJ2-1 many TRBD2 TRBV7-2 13 CASSLGGANEQFF TGTGCCAGCAGCTTGGGAGGGGCTAATGAGCAGTTCTTC
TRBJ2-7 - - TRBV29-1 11 CSVDVGQEQYF TGCAGCGTAGACGTTGGACAGGAGCAGTACTTC
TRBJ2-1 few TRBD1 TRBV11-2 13 CASSLGQGTEQFF TGTGCCAGCAGTCTTGGACAGGGCACTGAGCAGTTCTTC
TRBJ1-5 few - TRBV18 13 CASSPTTNQPQHF TGTGCCAGCTCACCGACAACTAATCAGCCCCAGCATTTT
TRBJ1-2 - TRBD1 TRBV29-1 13 CSDLTGSGYGYTF TGCAGCGATCTGACAGGGTCGGGCTATGGCTACACCTTC
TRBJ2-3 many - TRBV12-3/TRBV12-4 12 CASSSEGRTQYF TGTGCCAGCAGCTCTGAAGGGCGTACGCAGTATTTT
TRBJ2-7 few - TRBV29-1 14 CSVDVGDPKDEQYF TGCAGCGTTGACGTGGGAGACCCTAAGGACGAGCAGTACTTC
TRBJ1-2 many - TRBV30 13 CAWSVSQGYGYTF TGTGCCTGGAGTGTTTCACAGGGCTATGGCTACACCTTC
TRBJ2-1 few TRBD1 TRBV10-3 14 CAIRNDRGANEQFF TGTGCCATCAGAAACGACAGGGGAGCCAATGAGCAGTTCTTC
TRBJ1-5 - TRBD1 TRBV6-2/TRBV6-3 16 CASRPGTGVGNQPQHF TGTGCCAGCAGACCCGGGACAGGGGTAGGCAATCAGCCCCAGCATTTT
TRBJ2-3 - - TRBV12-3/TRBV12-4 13 CASSLGQADTQYF TGTGCCAGCAGTTTAGGACAGGCAGATACGCAGTATTTT
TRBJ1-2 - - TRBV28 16 CASSSGTWLLLYGYTF TGTGCCAGCAGTTCCGGGACGTGGCTCTTACTCTATGGCTACACCTTC
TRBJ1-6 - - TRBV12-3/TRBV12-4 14 CASRPTGSNSPLHF TGTGCCAGCAGACCTACAGGGAGCAACTCACCCCTCCACTTT
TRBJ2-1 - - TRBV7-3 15 CASSEPGRWNNEQFF TGTGCCAGCAGCGAACCGGGTAGATGGAACAATGAGCAGTTCTTC
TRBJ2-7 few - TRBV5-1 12 CASSLEKYEQYF TGCGCCAGCAGCTTGGAGAAATACGAGCAGTACTTC
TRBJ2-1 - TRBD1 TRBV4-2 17 CASSLALPGQGNNEQFF TGTGCCAGCAGCCTTGCACTGCCGGGACAGGGGAACAATGAGCAGTTCTTC
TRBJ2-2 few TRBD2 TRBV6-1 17 CASSELGGRANTGELFF TGTGCCAGCAGTGAACTTGGCGGGAGGGCCAACACCGGGGAGCTGTTTTTT
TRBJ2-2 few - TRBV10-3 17 CAISASLIGRRAGELFF TGTGCCATCAGTGCATCGTTAATCGGCAGGAGAGCCGGGGAGCTGTTTTTT
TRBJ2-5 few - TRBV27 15 CASSPWGRVAETQYF TGTGCCAGCAGTCCCTGGGGCAGGGTCGCAGAGACCCAGTACTTC
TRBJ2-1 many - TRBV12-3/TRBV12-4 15 CASSELLSSYNEQFF TGTGCCAGCAGTGAACTTCTTAGCTCCTACAATGAGCAGTTCTTC
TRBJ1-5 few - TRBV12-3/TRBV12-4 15 CASSSYRAAGQPQHF TGTGCCAGCAGTTCGTACAGGGCCGCCGGCCAGCCCCAGCATTTT
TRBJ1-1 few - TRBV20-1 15 CSALLGEPMNTEAFF TGCAGTGCTCTCCTGGGGGAGCCCATGAACACTGAAGCTTTCTTT
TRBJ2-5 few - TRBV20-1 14 CSASPRTTQETQYF TGCAGTGCTTCACCCCGGACTACCCAAGAGACCCAGTACTTC
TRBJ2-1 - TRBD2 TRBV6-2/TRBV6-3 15 CASSYSGLVYNEQFF TGTGCCAGCAGTTACTCGGGACTAGTATACAATGAGCAGTTCTTC
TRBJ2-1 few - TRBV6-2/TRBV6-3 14 CASKARNSYNEQFF TGTGCCAGCAAGGCAAGAAACTCCTACAATGAGCAGTTCTTC
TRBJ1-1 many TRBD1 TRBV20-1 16 CSARDLRTGGNTEAFF TGCAGTGCTAGAGATCTTAGGACAGGCGGGAACACTGAAGCTTTCTTT
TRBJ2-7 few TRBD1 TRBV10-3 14 CAISHGQGSYEQYF TGTGCCATCAGCCACGGACAGGGATCCTACGAGCAGTACTTC
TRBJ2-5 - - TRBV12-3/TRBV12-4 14 CASTHTGTQETQYF TGTGCCAGCACCCACACCGGGACCCAAGAGACCCAGTACTTC
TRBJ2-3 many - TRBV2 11 CASSQMDTQYF TGTGCCAGCAGTCAAATGGATACGCAGTATTTT
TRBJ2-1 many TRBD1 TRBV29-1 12 CSVEGTGGEQFF TGCAGCGTTGAGGGGACAGGAGGTGAGCAGTTCTTC
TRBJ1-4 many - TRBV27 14 CASKGPTRGEKLFF TGTGCCAGCAAGGGGCCAACTCGGGGGGAAAAACTGTTTTTT
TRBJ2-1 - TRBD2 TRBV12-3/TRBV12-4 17 CASSRTSGGSSYNEQFF TGTGCCAGCAGTAGGACTAGCGGTGGTAGCTCCTACAATGAGCAGTTCTTC